The following is a T cell receptor (beta chain) sequence with its context. Its cognate antigen is unknown. The sample originates from a study of vaccination and CD4 T cells after COVID-19. Looking at the study overall: Each post-COVID sample was drawn after diagnosis, and the median interval was 101 days (range 35 to 161). A median of around 70 days (range 14 to 241) separated dose two from the taking of post-vaccine samples.

From germline, CDR1 is MNHEY and CDR2 SVGAGI. The CDR3 is 13 amino acids. V was pared by 1 base and J by 8 bases, with 9 bases between. Sequencing of cultured CD4+ T cell DNA used the Oncomine TCR Beta short-read assay. TCRdb independently ran MiXCR on the PCR reads; one entry per CDR3 protein. The table shows roughly 13,000 distinct CDR3 sequences, with roughly 60% occurring only once. Treatment given: roughly 10-day PBMC culture with coronavirus spike peptide pools or control peptides (ViraFEST assay). Sequencing used CD4+ T cells from blood, cultured in vitro. The sequence was collected from a human donor who had recovered from COVID-19. The J gene is TRBJ1-3, the V gene TRBV6-5; D ambiguous. The CDR3 is CASSYYPGDTIYF. DNA for the CDR3: TGTGCCAGCAGTTACTACCCCGGAGACACCATATATTTT.